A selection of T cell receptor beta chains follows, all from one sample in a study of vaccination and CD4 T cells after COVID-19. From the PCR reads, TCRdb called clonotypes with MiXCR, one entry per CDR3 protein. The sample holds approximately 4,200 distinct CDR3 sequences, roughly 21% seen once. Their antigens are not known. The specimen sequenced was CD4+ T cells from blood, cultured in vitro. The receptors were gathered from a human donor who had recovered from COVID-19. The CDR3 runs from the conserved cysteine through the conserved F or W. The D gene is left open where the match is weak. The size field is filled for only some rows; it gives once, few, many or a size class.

CDR3aa: CASSQSRVEGYTF; CDR3nt: TGTGCCAGCAGCCAATCCAGGGTAGAAGGCTACACCTTC; j_gene: TRBJ1-2; d_gene: .; abundance: medium-sized; v_gene: TRBV16; len: 13
CDR3aa: CSAGQEKLFF; CDR3nt: TGCAGTGCTGGACAGGAAAAACTGTTTTTT; j_gene: TRBJ1-4; d_gene: .; abundance: large; v_gene: TRBV20-1; len: 10
CDR3aa: CASSQVRGRAETQYF; CDR3nt: TGCGCCAGCAGCCAAGTTAGGGGTCGAGCAGAGACCCAGTACTTC; j_gene: TRBJ2-5; d_gene: .; abundance: .; v_gene: TRBV4-1; len: 15
CDR3aa: CATQAYGGELLF; CDR3nt: TGTGCCACCCAGGCGTACGGCGGGGAGCTGCTTTTT; j_gene: TRBJ2-2; d_gene: .; abundance: .; v_gene: TRBV24-1; len: 12
CDR3aa: CASSPRVDRGGYTF; CDR3nt: TGTGCCAGCAGCCCTAGGGTGGACAGGGGTGGCTACACCTTC; j_gene: TRBJ1-2; d_gene: TRBD1; abundance: few; v_gene: TRBV7-2; len: 14
CDR3aa: CAWNGVGTQYF; CDR3nt: TGTGCCTGGAACGGAGTCGGGACCCAGTACTTC; j_gene: TRBJ2-5; d_gene: .; abundance: medium-sized; v_gene: TRBV30; len: 11
CDR3aa: CASRSYSGNAIYF; CDR3nt: TGTGCCAGCAGATCTTACTCTGGAAACGCCATATATTTT; j_gene: TRBJ1-3; d_gene: .; abundance: .; v_gene: TRBV27; len: 13
CDR3aa: CSVAREGEKLFF; CDR3nt: TGCAGCGTTGCAAGGGAAGGTGAAAAACTGTTTTTT; j_gene: TRBJ1-4; d_gene: .; abundance: .; v_gene: TRBV29-1; len: 12
CDR3aa: CSGGGLVGDGYTF; CDR3nt: TGCAGCGGTGGGGGGCTGGTTGGCGATGGCTACACCTTC; j_gene: TRBJ1-2; d_gene: .; abundance: few; v_gene: TRBV29-1; len: 13
CDR3aa: CASSLGQGAPPGGELFF; CDR3nt: TGTGCCAGCAGCTTAGGACAGGGGGCGCCCCCGGGCGGGGAGCTGTTTTTT; j_gene: TRBJ2-2; d_gene: TRBD1; abundance: few; v_gene: TRBV7-6; len: 17
CDR3aa: CASKGRIYNEQFF; CDR3nt: TGTGCCAGCAAGGGAAGAATCTACAATGAGCAGTTCTTC; j_gene: TRBJ2-1; d_gene: .; abundance: medium-sized; v_gene: TRBV2; len: 13
CDR3aa: CASKGPTGVNSPLHF; CDR3nt: TGTGCCAGCAAGGGTCCCACAGGAGTGAATTCACCCCTCCACTTT; j_gene: TRBJ1-6; d_gene: .; abundance: large; v_gene: TRBV6-1; len: 15
CDR3aa: CSARALGAGQPQHF; CDR3nt: TGCAGTGCTAGAGCTCTGGGAGCTGGTCAGCCCCAGCATTTT; j_gene: TRBJ1-5; d_gene: .; abundance: .; v_gene: TRBV20-1; len: 14
CDR3aa: CASSYARGGQNIQYF; CDR3nt: TGTGCCAGCAGTTACGCGCGGGGGGGCCAAAACATTCAGTACTTC; j_gene: TRBJ2-4; d_gene: TRBD2; abundance: .; v_gene: TRBV6-5; len: 15
CDR3aa: CASSPPTSSGNTIYF; CDR3nt: TGTGCCAGCTCACCACCCACGAGCTCTGGAAACACCATATATTTT; j_gene: TRBJ1-3; d_gene: .; abundance: .; v_gene: TRBV18; len: 15
CDR3aa: CASSLSLSRGIYGYTF; CDR3nt: TGTGCCAGCAGCTTAAGCCTGAGCAGGGGTATCTATGGCTACACCTTC; j_gene: TRBJ1-2; d_gene: .; abundance: medium-sized; v_gene: TRBV7-8; len: 16
CDR3aa: CASSQGQPGELFF; CDR3nt: TGCGCCAGCAGCCAGGGACAGCCCGGGGAGCTGTTTTTT; j_gene: TRBJ2-2; d_gene: TRBD1; abundance: few; v_gene: TRBV5-1; len: 13
CDR3aa: CSAKKSGLAADTQYF; CDR3nt: TGCAGTGCCAAAAAGTCGGGACTAGCGGCAGATACGCAGTATTTT; j_gene: TRBJ2-3; d_gene: TRBD2; abundance: medium-sized; v_gene: TRBV20-1; len: 15
CDR3aa: CSVAEGTDTQYF; CDR3nt: TGCAGCGTTGCGGAGGGCACAGATACGCAGTATTTT; j_gene: TRBJ2-3; d_gene: .; abundance: .; v_gene: TRBV29-1; len: 12
CDR3aa: CASSPGGNQETQYF; CDR3nt: TGCGCCAGCTCCCCGGGAGGCAACCAAGAGACCCAGTACTTC; j_gene: TRBJ2-5; d_gene: TRBD2; abundance: .; v_gene: TRBV10-1; len: 14
CDR3aa: CASSPDRVEAFF; CDR3nt: TGTGCCAGCTCACCCGACAGGGTTGAAGCTTTCTTT; j_gene: TRBJ1-1; d_gene: TRBD1; abundance: few; v_gene: TRBV18; len: 12
CDR3aa: CASSVGYRGPYTEAFF; CDR3nt: TGTGCCAGCAGCGTAGGTTACAGGGGACCATACACTGAAGCTTTCTTT; j_gene: TRBJ1-1; d_gene: TRBD1; abundance: few; v_gene: TRBV9; len: 16
CDR3aa: CASSLEASTNEKLFF; CDR3nt: TGTGCCAGCAGCTTGGAGGCCTCAACTAATGAAAAACTGTTTTTT; j_gene: TRBJ1-4; d_gene: .; abundance: few; v_gene: TRBV7-9; len: 15
CDR3aa: CASSRDRALRSYNEQFF; CDR3nt: TGCGCCAGCAGCCGGGACAGGGCCCTTCGCTCCTACAATGAGCAGTTCTTC; j_gene: TRBJ2-1; d_gene: TRBD1; abundance: few; v_gene: TRBV10-1; len: 17
CDR3aa: CASSYPLPGADYGYTF; CDR3nt: TGTGCCAGCAGTTACCCCCTACCGGGAGCGGACTATGGCTACACCTTC; j_gene: TRBJ1-2; d_gene: .; abundance: few; v_gene: TRBV6-5; len: 16
CDR3aa: CSAYGQGVGYEQYF; CDR3nt: TGCAGTGCTTACGGACAGGGAGTTGGCTACGAGCAGTACTTC; j_gene: TRBJ2-7; d_gene: TRBD1; abundance: .; v_gene: TRBV20-1; len: 14
CDR3aa: CASSKMTGWDTQYF; CDR3nt: TGTGCCAGCAGCAAAATGACAGGGTGGGATACGCAGTATTTT; j_gene: TRBJ2-3; d_gene: TRBD1; abundance: .; v_gene: TRBV12-3/TRBV12-4; len: 14
CDR3aa: CASRRTQNYGHTF; CDR3nt: TGTGCCAGCAGAAGGACACAAAACTATGGCCACACCTTC; j_gene: TRBJ1-2; d_gene: .; abundance: .; v_gene: TRBV6-1; len: 13
CDR3aa: CSARAVFDNSPLHF; CDR3nt: TGCAGTGCTAGAGCCGTATTTGATAATTCACCCCTCCACTTT; j_gene: TRBJ1-6; d_gene: .; abundance: medium-sized; v_gene: TRBV20-1; len: 14
CDR3aa: CASATSGLKGFF; CDR3nt: TGTGCCAGCGCTACTTCTGGCCTCAAAGGTTTCTTC; j_gene: TRBJ2-1; d_gene: .; abundance: .; v_gene: TRBV11-2; len: 12
CDR3aa: CASSTRTANTEAFF; CDR3nt: TGTGCCAGCAGTACCCGCACGGCGAACACTGAAGCTTTCTTT; j_gene: TRBJ1-1; d_gene: .; abundance: large; v_gene: TRBV27; len: 14
CDR3aa: CAWSDRGFDEQYF; CDR3nt: TGTGCCTGGAGCGACAGGGGCTTTGACGAGCAGTACTTC; j_gene: TRBJ2-7; d_gene: TRBD1; abundance: .; v_gene: TRBV30; len: 13
CDR3aa: CASSAIMNTEAFF; CDR3nt: TGTGCCAGCAGTGCCATTATGAACACTGAAGCTTTCTTT; j_gene: TRBJ1-1; d_gene: .; abundance: large; v_gene: TRBV12-3/TRBV12-4; len: 13
CDR3aa: CAWSVGGGYGYTF; CDR3nt: TGTGCCTGGAGTGTTGGGGGCGGCTATGGCTACACCTTC; j_gene: TRBJ1-2; d_gene: .; abundance: .; v_gene: TRBV30; len: 13
CDR3aa: CASSPEGQALYEQYF; CDR3nt: TGTGCCAGCAGCCCCGAGGGACAGGCCCTCTACGAGCAGTACTTC; j_gene: TRBJ2-7; d_gene: TRBD1; abundance: .; v_gene: TRBV5-5; len: 15
CDR3aa: CASSLSGYGYTF; CDR3nt: TGTGCCAGCAGTTTATCAGGGTATGGCTACACCTTC; j_gene: TRBJ1-2; d_gene: .; abundance: few; v_gene: TRBV28; len: 12
CDR3aa: CASSPGPLETDTQYF; CDR3nt: TGTGCCAGCTCACCCGGCCCACTAGAGACAGATACGCAGTATTTT; j_gene: TRBJ2-3; d_gene: .; abundance: .; v_gene: TRBV18; len: 15